Each of the 26 T cell receptor beta chains below was sequenced from the same sample in a study of cytomegalovirus exposure and HLA in healthy donors. Both 60 Vbeta primers and 13 Jbeta primers went into the PCR. This table comes from immunoSEQ multiplex PCR, and its TCRdb copy is limited to in-frame clones, with some not included. The sample lists about 130,000 clones, roughly 80% occurring once. Specimen: PBMCs. The receptors were gathered from a man aged 25-45 years in good health and CMV-seronegative.

Turning to this clone: Mismatch with germline at one junction end may stem from a read error. The V call is TRBV5-4, the J call TRBJ2-5; D remains unclear. The CDR3 is 15 residues long. Germline V gene sequence: CDR1 SGHNT, CDR2 YYREEE (reference sequence). CDR3 sequence reads: CASRLGSASGETQYF. CDR3 DNA: TGTGCCAGCAGATTGGGAAGCGCGTCGGGAGAGACCCAGTACTTC. Based on the CDR3 plus reference TRBV5-4 and TRBJ2-5, the full variable domain is ETGVTQSPTHLIKTRGQQVTLRCSSQSGHNTVSWYQQALGQGPQFIFQYYREEENGRGNFPPRFSGLQFPNYSSELNVNALELDDSALYLCASRLGSASGETQYFGPGTRLLVL.

The chain combines TRBV18 with TRBJ1-2; D is perhaps TRBD1 (5 bases). From germline, CDR1 is KGHSH and CDR2 LQKENI. The CDR3 totals 14 residues. V lost 5 bases and J lost 3, with 13 bases in between. The CDR3 reads CASSSIRDYYGYTF. The CDR3 DNA reads as TGTGCCAGCTCATCAATCCGGGACTACTATGGCTACACCTTC.

The chain uses TRBV4-1 and TRBJ1-1, with a weak D call TRBD1 (5 bases). V gave up 0 bases and J gave up 1 base, with 12 bases separating them. There are 16 residues in the CDR3. In germline, CDR1 is MGHRA, CDR2 YSYEKL. The CDR3 nucleotides read TGCGCCAGCAGCCAAGATCGGGGGACCAGGAACACTGAAGCTTTCTTT. Its translation is CASSQDRGTRNTEAFF.

This chain connects TRBV18 to TRBJ2-7; 8 bases agree with TRBD2. Germline loops: CDR1 KGHSH, CDR2 LQKENI. The CDR3 length is 15 residues. V was pared by 0 bases and J by 6 bases, with 7 bases of the junction left unmatched. The CDR3 sequence: CASSPPSGSRSEQYF. The CDR3 bases are TGTGCCAGCTCACCACCCAGCGGGAGTAGGTCCGAGCAGTACTTC. The variable domain in full, completed from reference TRBV18 and TRBJ2-7, reads NAGVMQNPRHLVRRRGQEARLRCSPMKGHSHVYWYRQLPEEGLKFMVYLQKENIIDESGMPKERFSAEFPKEGPSILRIQQVVRGDSAAYFCASSPPSGSRSEQYFGPGTRLTVT.

V is TRBV18 and J is TRBJ2-5, with TRBD2 matching 7 bases. With V trimmed by 0 bases and J by 4 bases, 5 bases remained unmatched. Germline lookup yields CDR1 KGHSH and CDR2 LQKENI. CDR3 length equals 15 residues. DNA for the CDR3: TGTGCCAGCTCACCACCGGGTTCGGGGGGAGAGACCCAGTACTTC. It translates to CASSPPGSGGETQYF.

The V call is TRBV27, the J call TRBJ2-1; 8 bases agree with TRBD2. J lost 8 bases, V lost 3 bases, and 9 bases had no gene match. This CDR3 is 15 amino acids long. Germline V lookup: CDR1 MNHEY, CDR2 SMNVEV (reference sequence). CDR3 nucleotides: TGTGCCAGCAGTTTGGTAGCGGGAACCCCACATGAGCAGTTCTTC. Residues: CASSLVAGTPHEQFF.

The rearrangement uses TRBV5-6 and TRBJ2-1; 12 nucleotides agree with TRBD2. Losses at the gene ends were 5 bases for V and 6 bases for J; bases not matched to a gene: 3. The CDR3 spans 14 residues. The germline CDR1 and CDR2 sequences are SGHDT and YYEEEE. The CDR3 loop is CASRPGLAGNEQFF. The DNA of the CDR3 is TGTGCCAGCAGACCGGGACTAGCGGGCAATGAGCAGTTCTTC.

This clone was recorded once. The chain has TRBV2 and TRBJ2-7; no reliable D call. The length of the CDR3 is 11 residues. The germline V and J ends were trimmed by 6 bases and 6 bases, with 9 bases remaining between them. Looked up from germline, CDR1 is SNHLY and CDR2 is FYNNEI. The CDR3: CASRLSSEQYF. CDR3 DNA: TGTGCCAGCAGATTGTCCAGCGAGCAGTACTTC.

The chain recombines TRBV7-6 with TRBJ2-3, with D possibly TRBD2 on 6 matching bases. From germline, CDR1 is SGHVS and CDR2 FNYEAQ. The ends were cut back, 3 bases at V and 1 base at J, with 8 bases in the middle. The CDR3 extends over 14 amino acids. CDR3 DNA sequence: TGTGCCAGCAGCTTGGGGACTGGCACAGATACGCAGTATTTT. This gives the protein CASSLGTGTDTQYF.

The V call is TRBV2, the J call TRBJ2-7; TRBD1 is a possible D gene (5 bases). Per germline, CDR1 SNHLY and CDR2 FYNNEI. V lost 2 bases, J lost 6 bases, and 8 bases lay in between. The CDR3 consists of 12 residues. DNA for the CDR3: TGTGCCAGCAGTGAACTAGACAGCGAGCAGTACTTC. It yields the protein CASSELDSEQYF.

The V and J genes are TRBV4-1 and TRBJ2-3; unclear D gene. Germline values: CDR1 MGHRA, CDR2 YSYEKL. V was shortened by 0 bases and J by 2 bases, with 9 bases between the two germline ends. CDR3 size: 15 residues. DNA of the CDR3: TGCGCCAGCAGCCAAGAGAAGCGTCCCACAGATACGCAGTATTTT. It translates to CASSQEKRPTDTQYF.

The chain couples TRBV7-9 to TRBJ2-7; 9 positions agree with TRBD2. CDR1 and CDR2 from the germline V gene are SEHNR and FQNEAQ (reference sequence). Unmatched junction bases numbered 3, after V lost 4 bases and J lost 5 bases. This CDR3 comprises 13 residues. Here the CDR3 DNA reads TGTGCCAGCAGCTATAGCGGGAGCCACGAGCAGTACTTC. Translated: CASSYSGSHEQYF.

The CDR3 here is CASSSETGMSRDEQFF. The CDR3 DNA reads TGTGCCAGCAGCTCAGAGACAGGGATGAGTCGGGATGAGCAGTTCTTC. The V call is TRBV13, the J call TRBJ2-1, with 7 nucleotides matching TRBD1. V shed 4 bases, J shed 8 bases, and the junction held 14 bases outside the gene matches. The CDR3 is 16 residues long. CDR1 and CDR2 (germline): PRHDT, FYEKMQ (reference sequence).

The chain has TRBV11-3 and TRBJ2-1, with TRBD2 matching over 9 bases. CDR1 is SGHNT, CDR2 YENEEA, per germline. This CDR3 region has 14 residues. With 8 bases clipped from V and 7 bases from J, the junction kept 9 bases outside the gene matches. The CDR3 region has the DNA TGTGCCAGCTGTGTGGGACTAGCCGGTAATGAGCAGTTCTTC. It is translated as CASCVGLAGNEQFF.

The chain recombines TRBV10-3 with TRBJ1-1; 7 nucleotides align to TRBD1. V was clipped by 2 bases and J by 5 bases; unmatched bases: 11. Looked up from germline, CDR1 is ENHRY and CDR2 is SYGVKD. This CDR3 spans 16 amino acids. Written as DNA, the CDR3 is TGTGCCATCAGTGAGAACCCCCCGACAGGGTTGACTGAAGCTTTCTTT. Amino acids: CAISENPPTGLTEAFF.

Concerning this clone: One junction end disagrees with the germline gene, perhaps due to a read error. This chain uses TRBV7-7 with TRBJ2-1; 10 nucleotides agree with TRBD2. CDR3 length equals 15 residues. Per the germline V gene, CDR1 is SSHAT and CDR2 is FNYEAQ (reference sequence). CDR3 loop: CASSPGTSDYNEQFF. In DNA form, the CDR3 reads TGTGCTAGCAGCCCCGGGACTAGCGACTACAATGAGCAGTTCTTC.

The chain carries TRBV5-1 and TRBJ1-1; D call uncertain. Germline V CDR1 and CDR2: SGHRS, YFSETQ. This CDR3 contains 15 residues. Between the trimmed V and J ends, which lost 7 bases and 4 bases, there was a span of 20 bases. The CDR3 sequence is CASGPRGRGGTEAFF. CDR3 DNA: TGCGCCAGCGGACCCCGGGGTCGTGGCGGCACTGAAGCTTTCTTT.

The chain recombines TRBV19 with TRBJ1-1, with D possibly TRBD1 on 5 matching bases. Trimming left V 4 bases short and J 0 bases short, with 9 bases between. In germline, CDR1 is LNHDA, CDR2 SQIVND (reference sequence). The CDR3 has 14 amino acids. CDR3 region: CASSSPGMNTEAFF. As DNA, the CDR3 is TGTGCCAGTAGTAGTCCAGGGATGAACACTGAAGCTTTCTTT.

The chain recombines TRBV4-1 with TRBJ2-7; 9 bases map to TRBD2. The germline V gene encodes CDR1 MGHRA and CDR2 YSYEKL. Trimming removed 0 bases from V and 3 bases from J; junction bases left unmatched: 0. This CDR3 is 14 amino acids long. The CDR3 loop reads CASSQDSGSYEQYF. Here the CDR3 DNA reads TGCGCCAGCAGCCAAGATAGCGGGAGCTACGAGCAGTACTTC.

V gene TRBV19 combines with J gene TRBJ2-1, with TRBD2 as a possible D gene (5 bases). The CDR3 runs to 16 residues. The V and J ends lost 5 bases and 0 bases respectively, with 14 bases between them. Germline V gives CDR1 LNHDA, CDR2 SQIVND (reference sequence). The CDR3 spells CASSDAFGSSYNEQFF. DNA of the CDR3: TGTGCCAGTAGTGATGCCTTTGGGAGCTCCTACAATGAGCAGTTCTTC.

DNA for the CDR3: TGTGCCAGCAGCTTAGGAGCGGGAGGGTGGACCCAGTACTTC. Translating gives CASSLGAGGWTQYF. This chain joins TRBV7-7 and TRBJ2-5; 10 positions agree with TRBD2. CDR1 and CDR2 from the germline V gene are SSHAT and FNYEAQ (reference sequence). Trimming cost V 1 base and J 7 bases; bases outside gene matches: 3. There are 14 residues in the CDR3. The variable domain in full, with the rest retrieved from reference TRBV7-7 and TRBJ2-5, is GAGVSQSPRYKVTKRGQDVTLRCDPISSHATLYWYQQALGQGPEFLTYFNYEAQPDKSGLPSDRFSAERPEGSISTLTIQRTEQRDSAMYRCASSLGAGGWTQYFGPGTRLLVL.

V is TRBV30 and J is TRBJ1-3; D might be TRBD1 (5 bases). The germline V gene encodes CDR1 GTSNPN and CDR2 SVGIG (reference sequence). Trimming pared 0 bases from V and 0 bases from J, leaving 9 bases between. The CDR3 covers 15 residues. DNA of the CDR3: TGTGCCTGGAGTGTACTGGGGCGCTCTGGAAACACCATATATTTT. It specifies CAWSVLGRSGNTIYF.

Written as DNA, the CDR3 is TGCGCCAGCAAAACTAGCGGTTTCTACAATGAGCAGTTCTTC. It yields the protein CASKTSGFYNEQFF. This chain uses TRBV5-1 with TRBJ2-1, with 8 bases aligning to TRBD2. Trimming cost V 6 bases and J 3 bases; bases outside gene matches: 5. The CDR3 loop spans 14 amino acids. CDR1 is SGHRS, CDR2 YFSETQ, per germline.

V gene TRBV11-2 combines with J gene TRBJ2-7; TRBD1 might be the D (6 bases). Trimming pared 0 bases from V and 3 bases from J, leaving 12 bases between. The CDR3 length is 15 residues. Germline V CDR1 and CDR2: SGHAT, FQNNGV. The CDR3 region is CASSLDPGTIYEQYF. DNA for the CDR3: TGTGCCAGCAGCTTAGACCCCGGGACAATCTACGAGCAGTACTTC.

The sample holds one count of this clone. V usage is TRBV7-3 and J usage is TRBJ2-1; possibly TRBD2 for D (6 bases). The CDR3 covers 14 residues. CDR1 is SGHTA and CDR2 is FQGTGA in the germline V gene. Trimming took off 2 bases at V and 6 bases at J, with 11 bases between the two ends. The CDR3: CASSLGRETNEQFF. CDR3 coding DNA: TGTGCCAGCAGCTTAGGACGGGAGACCAATGAGCAGTTCTTC.

The J gene is TRBJ2-1, the V gene TRBV7-8; D gene uncertain. Germline CDR1 SGHVS, CDR2 FQNEAQ. The CDR3 covers 14 residues. V gave up 1 base and J gave up 6 bases, with 10 bases separating them. For the CDR3, the DNA is TGTGCCAGCAGCTTAGATCAGGAAATCAATGAGCAGTTCTTC. Its translation is CASSLDQEINEQFF.